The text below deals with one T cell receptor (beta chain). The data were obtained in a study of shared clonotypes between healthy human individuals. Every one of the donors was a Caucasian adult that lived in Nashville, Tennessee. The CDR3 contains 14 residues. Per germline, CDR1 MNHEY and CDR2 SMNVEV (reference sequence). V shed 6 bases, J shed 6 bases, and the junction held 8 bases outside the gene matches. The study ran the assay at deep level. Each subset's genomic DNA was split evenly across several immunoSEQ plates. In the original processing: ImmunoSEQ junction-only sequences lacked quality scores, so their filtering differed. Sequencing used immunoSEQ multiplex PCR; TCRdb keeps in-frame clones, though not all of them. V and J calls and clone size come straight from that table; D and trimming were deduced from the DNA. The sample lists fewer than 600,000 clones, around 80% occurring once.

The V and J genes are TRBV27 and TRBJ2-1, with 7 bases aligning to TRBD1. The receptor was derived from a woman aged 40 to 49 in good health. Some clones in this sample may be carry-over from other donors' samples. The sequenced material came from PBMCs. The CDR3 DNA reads TGTGCCAGCAGGTCAGACAGGGTTGTCAATGAGCAGTTCTTC. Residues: CASRSDRVVNEQFF.